The source of this TCR beta chain is a study of cytomegalovirus exposure and HLA in healthy donors. Study results and caveats: In a later analysis, approximately 15,000 TCR beta sequences were associated with HLA alleles at 0.05 false discovery rate. The later analysis indicated that the majority of CMV-associated TCR beta chains appeared HLA-restricted.

In the PCR, 60 Vbeta and 13 Jbeta primers were used. The table came from immunoSEQ multiplex PCR; TCRdb's copy has only in-frame clones and leaves some out. The sample has roughly 290,000 clones; 80% are singletons. Germline V gene data show CDR1 as LNHDA and CDR2 as SQIVND (reference sequence). CDR3 length equals 15 residues. The V gene end was trimmed by 10 bases and the J gene end by 8 bases; junction bases not matched to a gene: 17. Concerning this clone: Its antigen is not known.

This chain connects TRBV19 to TRBJ1-2; 9 bases are shared with TRBD1. Source material: PBMCs. The receptor was derived from a girl aged 2 to 9 in good health and CMV-seronegative. The CDR3 spells CATKVMHRGLGGYTF. The CDR3 DNA sequence: TGTGCCACCAAGGTAATGCACAGGGGGCTCGGGGGCTACACCTTC.